This T cell receptor (beta chain) emerged from a study of blood T cell repertoires in COVID-19. Background on the study: Researchers got acute and convalescent COVID-19 samples from the United States, Italy and Spain.

Two negative PCRs, clearance, or symptom resolution characterized the recovered Cohort 3 donors. The CDR3 totals 10 residues. V was cut by 3 bases and J by 10 bases, with 6 bases left in between. Germline assignment: CDR1 GTSNPN and CDR2 SVGIG (reference sequence). In the authors' methods: Reference gene primers were amplified, and this amplification served to estimate nucleated cell counts. Repertoires were generated with immunoSEQ multiplex PCR, while TCRdb's copy carries only in-frame clones and drops some. V and J calls and clone size are as listed in that table; D and trimming were resolved from the DNA. The sample lists 300,000 or so clones; 87% were seen once.

The sequencing sample was made of PBMCs or T cells enriched from blood (not recorded which). The rearrangement links TRBV30 to TRBJ1-4; a weak D match, TRBD1 (5 bases). The TCR comes from a woman aged 30 to 39 who had recovered from COVID-19. CDR3 DNA: TGTGCCTGGAGGGGGGGAAAACTGTTTTTT. This sequence encodes CAWRGGKLFF.